The next 8 T cell receptor beta chains were all read from a single sample in a study of beta chain features in type 1 diabetes. Regarding the study as a whole: All four CD4+ subsets from Type 1 diabetes patients carried moderately but significantly shorter TCRB CDR3s.

Expressed TCRB transcripts were sequenced because the entire RNA isolate underwent reverse transcription. The assay was immunoSEQ multiplex PCR, and TCRdb's table has in-frame clones only and misses some. The sample carries about 53,000 clones, just under 65% recorded once. Their antigens remain unidentified. Sequencing used stem cell memory CD4+ T cells from blood. The receptors come from a woman aged 30 to 39 with type 1 diabetes.

The rearrangement links TRBV29-1 to TRBJ2-1, with a possible D match to TRBD2 (6 bases). Germline V gene lookup returns CDR1 SQVTM and CDR2 ANQGSEA. V was pared by 4 bases and J by 5 bases, with 15 bases between. The length of the CDR3 is 14 residues. This chain's CDR3 is CSVVGSSEDNEQFF. CDR3 DNA sequence: TGCAGCGTTGTAGGGTCTAGCGAGGACAATGAGCAGTTCTTC.

This chain uses TRBV7-2 with TRBJ2-1; TRBD1 matches 7 bases. This CDR3 contains 16 residues. Germline V CDR1 and CDR2: SGHTA, FQGNSA. Losses at the gene ends were 5 bases for V and 9 bases for J; bases not matched to a gene: 16. CDR3 residues: CASSRGAGGAAIEQFF. DNA of the CDR3: TGTGCCAGCAGCCGCGGTGCAGGGGGAGCTGCGATTGAGCAGTTCTTC.

The chain couples TRBV5-5 to TRBJ1-2, with D possibly TRBD1 on 6 matching bases. Deletions cut 0 bases from V and 8 bases from J, with 20 bases between. The CDR3 sequence is 16 residues long. CDR1 is SGHKS, CDR2 YYEKEE, per germline (reference sequence). CDR3 DNA sequence: TGTGCCAGCAGCTTGGCCAACAGGGCCAGGGTCGTCGGCTACACCTTC. It codes for CASSLANRARVVGYTF.

V gene TRBV13 combines with J gene TRBJ2-7; a possible D gene is TRBD2 (5 bases). Germline V gene lookup returns CDR1 PRHDT and CDR2 FYEKMQ (reference sequence). V was trimmed by 2 bases and J by 3 bases, leaving 11 bases between them. The CDR3 length is 14 residues. CDR3 protein: CASSLRRKLYEQYF. DNA of the CDR3: TGTGCCAGCAGCTTAAGGAGGAAACTCTACGAGCAGTACTTC.

The chain has TRBV29-1 and TRBJ1-1, with 8 bases lining up with TRBD1. With V trimmed by 6 bases and J by 5 bases, 8 bases remained unmatched. Germline CDR1 reads SQVTM; CDR2 reads ANQGSEA. The CDR3 sequence is 13 residues long. Written as DNA, the CDR3 is TGCAGCGTCTCCCTCAGGGGGCGGACTGAAGCTTTCTTT. Its translation is CSVSLRGRTEAFF. Complete variable domain (other parts from reference TRBV29-1 and TRBJ1-1): SAVISQKPSRDICQRGTSLTIQCQVDSQVTMMFWYRQQPGQSLTLIATANQGSEATYESGFVIDKFPISRPNLTFSTLTVSNMSPEDSSIYLCSVSLRGRTEAFFGQGTRLTVV.

CDR3 amino acids: CASSPQGYGYTF. CDR3 coding DNA: TGTGCCAGCAGCCCGCAGGGGTATGGCTACACCTTC. The chain carries TRBV11-2 and TRBJ1-2; TRBD1 is a possible D gene (6 bases). The V gene's germline CDR1 is SGHAT and CDR2 FQNNGV. The CDR3 runs 12 residues. The V gene lost 5 bases and the J gene lost 5 bases, with 9 bases spanning the gap.

The chain has TRBV2 and TRBJ2-5; possibly TRBD2 for D (5 bases). V gave up 3 bases and J gave up 2 bases, with 13 bases separating them. This CDR3 contains 15 residues. The germline V gene encodes CDR1 SNHLY and CDR2 FYNNEI. The CDR3 bases are TGTGCCAGCAGTGATCTGGGAGTGGGGCAAGAGACCCAGTACTTC. This codes for CASSDLGVGQETQYF. Full variable domain (remainder filled in from reference TRBV2 and TRBJ2-5): EPEVTQTPSHQVTQMGQEVILRCVPISNHLYFYWYRQILGQKVEFLVSFYNNEISEKSEIFDDQFSVERPDGSNFTLKIRSTKLEDSAMYFCASSDLGVGQETQYFGPGTRLLVL.

The chain has TRBV2 and TRBJ1-4; TRBD1 matches at 9 bases. There are 13 residues in the CDR3. Looked up from germline, CDR1 is SNHLY and CDR2 is FYNNEI. The junction had 8 bases not matched to a gene; V was cut back by 10 bases and J by 8 bases. The CDR3 region has the DNA TGTGCCACCTCCGGGACAGGGAACGAAAAACTGTTTTTT. This gives the protein CATSGTGNEKLFF.